This T cell receptor (beta chain) was captured by sequencing in a study of T cell changes during pregnancy in multiple sclerosis. This clone occurred a few times. Here immunoSEQ multiplex PCR was the method, and the copy in TCRdb shows in-frame clones only, minus some. The table shows about 93,000 clones, with roughly 92% occurring only once. The sequence derives from a female donor with multiple sclerosis, enrolled in a pregnancy study. The starting material was peripheral blood, obtained after pregnancy.

The chain's CDR3 is CASSPRDRGPTGQFF. The DNA of the CDR3 is TGTGCCAGCAGCCCCCGGGACAGGGGCCCCACCGGGCAGTTCTTC. The chain couples TRBV7-2 to TRBJ2-1, with 10 bases that match TRBD1. The CDR3 is made up of 15 amino acids. Trimming took 5 bases from V and 12 from J; bases not matched to a gene: 13. Germline V lookup: CDR1 SGHTA, CDR2 FQGNSA.